This TCR beta chain emerged from a study of blood T cell repertoires in COVID-19. Here immunoSEQ multiplex PCR was the method, and the copy in TCRdb shows in-frame clones only, minus some. The table shows fewer than 250,000 clones, with about four fifths occurring only once. This CDR3 has 16 residues. Germline V gives CDR1 SGHRS, CDR2 YFSETQ. V gave up 0 bases and J gave up 5 bases; unmatched junction bases: 7. This receptor was identified in a middle-aged woman with acute or convalescent COVID-19. Source material: peripheral blood. V gene TRBV5-1 combines with J gene TRBJ2-5, with TRBD1 matching 10 bases. The CDR3 coding sequence is TGCGCCAGCAGCTTGGCTGGACAGGGGGGTAGCGAGACCCAGTACTTC. Protein: CASSLAGQGGSETQYF.